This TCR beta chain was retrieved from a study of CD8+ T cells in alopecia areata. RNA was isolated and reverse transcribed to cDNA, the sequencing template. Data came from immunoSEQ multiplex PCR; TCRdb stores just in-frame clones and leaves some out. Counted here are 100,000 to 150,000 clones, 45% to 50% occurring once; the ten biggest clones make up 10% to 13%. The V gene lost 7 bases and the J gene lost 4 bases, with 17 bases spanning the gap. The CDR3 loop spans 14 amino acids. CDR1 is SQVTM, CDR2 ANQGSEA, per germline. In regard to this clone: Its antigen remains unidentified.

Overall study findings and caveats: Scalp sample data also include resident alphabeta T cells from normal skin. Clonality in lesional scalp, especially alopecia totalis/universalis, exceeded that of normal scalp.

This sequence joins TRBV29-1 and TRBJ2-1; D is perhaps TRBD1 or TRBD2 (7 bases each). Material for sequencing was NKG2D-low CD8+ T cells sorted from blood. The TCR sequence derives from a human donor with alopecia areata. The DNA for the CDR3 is TGCAGCGACGAGGGGGCGGGGGCATACAATGAGCAGTTCTTC. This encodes CSDEGAGAYNEQFF.